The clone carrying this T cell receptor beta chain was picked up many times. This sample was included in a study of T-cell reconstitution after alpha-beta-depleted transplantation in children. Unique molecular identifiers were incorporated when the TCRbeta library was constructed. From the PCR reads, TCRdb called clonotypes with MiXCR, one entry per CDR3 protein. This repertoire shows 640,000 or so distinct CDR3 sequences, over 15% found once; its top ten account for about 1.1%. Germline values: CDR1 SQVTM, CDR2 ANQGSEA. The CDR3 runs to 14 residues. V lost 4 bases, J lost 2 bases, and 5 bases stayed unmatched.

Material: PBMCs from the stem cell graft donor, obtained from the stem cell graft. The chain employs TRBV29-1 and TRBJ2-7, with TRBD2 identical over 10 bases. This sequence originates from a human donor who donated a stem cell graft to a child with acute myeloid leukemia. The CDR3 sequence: CSVAPSGGTYEQYF. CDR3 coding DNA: TGCAGCGTTGCCCCTAGCGGGGGAACCTACGAGCAGTACTTC.